This T cell receptor (beta chain) appears in the sequencing data of a study of beta chain features in type 1 diabetes. CDR3 size: 13 residues. Germline values: CDR1 LNHNV, CDR2 YYDKDF (reference sequence). V was pared by 0 bases and J by 12 bases, with 8 bases of the junction left unmatched. The authors reverse transcribed all of the isolated RNA, so sequencing captured expressed TCRB transcripts. Generated by immunoSEQ multiplex PCR, the TCRdb table keeps only in-frame clones and is missing some. The sample consists of more than 130,000 clones, less than 9% of them appearing once. Notes on the study in general: Sampled from patients, naive, central memory and Treg TCRB repertoires appeared more similar than those sampled from healthy donors.

For this clone: What it recognizes is unknown.

Sequences were obtained from central memory CD4+ T cells from blood. The rearrangement uses TRBV15 and TRBJ2-7, with 7 bases lining up with TRBD2. This TCR was recovered from a woman in her 30s in good health. The CDR3 is CATSRDTTGGTYF. The CDR3 region has the DNA TGTGCCACCAGCAGAGATACTACGGGGGGAACGTACTTC. The full variable domain, its missing parts supplied by reference TRBV15 and TRBJ2-7, is DAMVIQNPRYQVTQFGKPVTLSCSQTLNHNVMYWYQQKSSQAPKLLFHYYDKDFNNEADTPDNFQSRRPNTSFCFLDIRSPGLGDTAMYLCATSRDTTGGTYFGPGTRLTVT.